The 13 T cell receptor beta chains below come from one sample, sequenced in a study of identical twins. In TCRdb, the 5' RACE reads were re-called with MiXCR into one record per CDR3 protein. The table includes about 160,000 distinct CDR3 sequences, roughly 3.5% detected once. Sequenced sample: memory T cells sorted from blood. These receptors originate from a man between 18 and 29 years old in good health.

This clonotype was counted many times. The chain links TRBV15 to TRBJ2-7, with 10 bases matching TRBD1. This CDR3 has 16 residues. CDR1 is LNHNV and CDR2 is YYDKDF in the germline V gene (reference sequence). The V and J ends lost 3 bases and 6 bases, in that order; junction bases with no gene match: 11. CDR3 DNA sequence: TGTGCCACCAGCAGGGCGACCGGGACAGGGGCCGGCGAGCAGTACGTC. The encoded protein is CATSRATGTGAGEQYV.

This clonotype was picked up many times. The J gene is TRBJ2-3, the V gene TRBV20-1, with D possibly matching TRBD2 (5 bases). Germline V gene data show CDR1 as DFQATT and CDR2 as SNEGSKA (reference sequence). The length of the CDR3 is 14 residues. The V end was cut by 0 bases, the J end by 2 bases, with 9 bases between. CDR3 amino acids: CSARDVGATDTQYF. The DNA for the CDR3 is TGCAGTGCTAGAGATGTGGGAGCCACAGATACGCAGTATTTT.

This clonotype has a handful of counts. The chain combines TRBV7-9 with TRBJ2-1, with 7 bases aligning to TRBD1. The CDR3 extends over 14 amino acids. After removal of 3 bases from V and 4 bases from J, the junction contained 3 bases not matched to a gene. Germline assignment: CDR1 SEHNR and CDR2 FQNEAQ (reference sequence). CDR3 residues: CASSFGTAYNEQFF. The CDR3 coding sequence is TGTGCCAGCAGCTTCGGGACAGCTTACAATGAGCAGTTCTTC.

This clonotype was detected ten times or more. The CDR3 does not end in the conserved phenylalanine or tryptophan, so this is likely a read error. The DNA is omitted, as the CDR3 cannot be located on it reliably, and the CDR3 follows TCRdb's listing. This chain links TRBV12-3 or TRBV12-4 with TRBJ2-4; TRBD1 is the table's D call, not checked against the DNA. The CDR3 spans 8 residues, counting both ends. The CDR3 loop reads CASSLDRD.

The chain recombines TRBV5-1 with TRBJ2-5; the match to TRBD2 covers 12 bases. The CDR3 sequence is 18 residues long. Germline V gene sequence: CDR1 SGHRS, CDR2 YFSETQ. V lost 0 bases, J lost 5 bases, and 11 bases stayed unmatched. DNA for the CDR3: TGCGCCAGCAGCTTGGGGACTAGCGGGACCCAGGGATGGGAGACCCAGTACTTC. The encoded protein is CASSLGTSGTQGWETQYF. Drawing the rest from reference TRBV5-1 and TRBJ2-5, the complete variable domain is KAGVTQTPRYLIKTRGQQVTLSCSPISGHRSVSWYQQTPGQGLQFLFEYFSETQRNKGNFPGRFSGRQFSNSRSEMNVSTLELGDSALYLCASSLGTSGTQGWETQYFGPGTRLLVL.

This clonotype was seen at least ten times. The chain uses TRBV9 and TRBJ2-3; 8 bases fit TRBD2. The CDR3 extends over 14 amino acids. Germline trimming cut 3 bases from V and 3 bases from J; bases unmatched to any gene: 3. Germline V CDR1 and CDR2: SGDLS, YYNGEE. CDR3 DNA sequence: TGTGCCAGCAGCGAAACTAGCGGAACAGATACGCAGTATTTT. Its protein is CASSETSGTDTQYF.

This clonotype has ten or more counts. This chain links TRBV3-1 with TRBJ2-1; no clear D gene. Deletions cut 3 bases from V and 15 bases from J, with 18 bases between. This CDR3 has 13 amino acids. The germline CDR1 and CDR2 sequences are LGHDT and YNNKEL (reference sequence). CDR3 protein: CASSQGLTKFVFF. In DNA, the CDR3 is TGTGCCAGCAGCCAGGGCCTGACCAAATTCGTGTTCTTC.

Many counts were recorded for this clonotype. The chain recombines TRBV11-2 with TRBJ2-7; a weak D match, TRBD2 (5 bases). Per the germline V gene, CDR1 is SGHAT and CDR2 is FQNNGV. This CDR3 region has 11 residues. V was pared by 7 bases and J by 4 bases, with 8 bases between. CDR3 region: CASTSGYEQYF. CDR3 nucleotides: TGTGCCAGCACTTCGGGATACGAGCAGTACTTC.

This clonotype came up many times. This chain links TRBV20-1 with TRBJ2-4; D gene unclear. Germline CDR1 is DFQATT and CDR2 is SNEGSKA (reference sequence). The CDR3 extends over 15 amino acids. Between the trimmed V and J ends, which lost 5 bases and 0 bases, there was a span of 14 bases. CDR3 in DNA: TGCAGTGCTCCGACGGCAGAACTAGCCAAAAACATTCAGTACTTC. Its translation: CSAPTAELAKNIQYF.

This clonotype came up many times. V usage is TRBV15 and J usage is TRBJ2-7, with a tentative D call TRBD1 (6 bases). The CDR3 length is 16 residues. V gave up 3 bases and J gave up 6 bases, with 21 bases separating them. Germline V lookup: CDR1 LNHNV, CDR2 YYDKDF (reference sequence). The CDR3 nucleotides are TGTGCCACCAGCAGGGGACCCGGGACACCGATGATCGAGCAGTACTTC. Translation gives CATSRGPGTPMIEQYF. The full variable domain, rest sourced from reference TRBV15 and TRBJ2-7, is DAMVIQNPRYQVTQFGKPVTLSCSQTLNHNVMYWYQQKSSQAPKLLFHYYDKDFNNEADTPDNFQSRRPNTSFCFLDIRSPGLGDTAMYLCATSRGPGTPMIEQYFGPGTRLTVT.

This clonotype has at least ten counts. This chain connects TRBV29-1 to TRBJ1-5; D may be TRBD1 (6 bases). V gave up 4 bases and J gave up 2 bases, with 9 bases separating them. The CDR3 contains 13 residues. Germline assignment: CDR1 SQVTM and CDR2 ANQGSEA. In DNA, the CDR3 is TGCAGCGTTGGACAGGATGGCAATCAGCCCCAGCATTTT. Translation: CSVGQDGNQPQHF.

This clonotype was seen ten or more times. The germline gene is not matched at one end of the junction; a read error may be the cause. V usage is TRBV20-1 and J usage is TRBJ1-4, with a weak D call TRBD1 (5 bases). CDR1 DFQATT and CDR2 SNEGSKA come from the germline V gene (reference sequence). This CDR3 is built from 13 residues. The CDR3 loop is CSAQSGTNEKLFF. CDR3 DNA sequence: TGCAGTGCTCAGTCCGGGACTAACGAAAAACTGTTTTTT.

There are a few counts of this clonotype. The V gene is TRBV10-3, the J gene TRBJ1-2; no reliable D call. This CDR3 contains 17 residues. The V end was cut by 11 bases, the J end by 0 bases, with 25 bases between. Germline assignment: CDR1 ENHRY and CDR2 SYGVKD. In DNA form, the CDR3 reads TGTGCCTCCGAACCCGACGGGAGAGGTCGAGCTAACTATGGCTACACCTTC. This encodes CASEPDGRGRANYGYTF.